This entry lists 12 T cell receptor beta chains sequenced from one sample in a study of blood T cells in healthy people across ages. Using a J-beta primer mix together with a sample-barcoded 5' primer, a second PCR was run for roughly 7 to 12 cycles. TCRdb reanalysed the 5' RACE reads using MiXCR and keeps one entry per CDR3 protein. The repertoire consists of 550,000 to 800,000 distinct CDR3 sequences, with 32% occurring once and the leading ten covering 15%. Source material: blood. All receptors derive from a woman aged 80 or over in good health.

This clonotype has at least ten counts. The V call is TRBV30, the J call TRBJ1-2; TRBD1 might be the D (5 bases). The CDR3 is 15 residues long. Per germline, CDR1 GTSNPN and CDR2 SVGIG (reference sequence). V was pared by 3 bases and J by 0 bases, with 14 bases between. The CDR3 loop reads CAWSGGRAANYGYTF. CDR3 sequence (DNA): TGTGCCTGGAGCGGGGGTAGGGCAGCTAACTATGGCTACACCTTC.

This clonotype was seen repeatedly, ten times or more. The chain couples TRBV10-3 to TRBJ2-5; 8 bases map to TRBD2. V lost 4 bases to trimming and J lost 3 bases; unmatched junction nucleotides: 7. The germline gives CDR1 ENHRY, CDR2 SYGVKD. The CDR3 is 15 residues long. DNA of the CDR3: TGTGCCATCAGTGGTCTCCTAGCGGGTGAAGAGACCCAGTACTTC. This translates into CAISGLLAGEETQYF.

As concerns this clonotype: An end of the junction does not agree with germline; a read error may underlie this. The chain combines TRBV12-5 with TRBJ2-7; no clear D. The J call may be in error: the DNA end matches TRBJ2-5 better. Germline V CDR1 and CDR2: LGHNT, FRNRAP. The CDR3 length is 12 residues. In DNA form, the CDR3 reads TGCGCTAGTGGTGACCCCGGGGAGACCCAGTACTTC. It yields the protein CASGDPGETQYF.

As for this clonotype: This may arise from a read error, as a much more abundant clone is one base away. The genes are TRBV7-2 and TRBJ1-2; D ambiguous. This CDR3 contains 13 residues. Trimming cost V 6 bases and J 3 bases, with 11 bases left between them. Germline V CDR1 and CDR2: SGHTA, FQGNSA. The CDR3 spells CASSWEADYGYTF. The CDR3 DNA reads TGTGCCAGCAGTTGGGAGGCGGACTATGGCTACACCTTC.

This clonotype was counted ten times or more. The V call is TRBV7-9, the J call TRBJ2-5; 10 positions agree with TRBD2. V shed 0 bases and J 1 base; nucleotides not matched to a gene: 8. The germline V gene has CDR1 SEHNR and CDR2 FQNEAQ (reference sequence). This CDR3 spans 18 amino acids. CDR3 nucleotide sequence: TGTGCCAGCAGCTTAGCGTTGGCTAGCGGGGGCACCCAAGAGACCCAGTACTTC. This encodes CASSLALASGGTQETQYF.

This clonotype was found many times. The rearrangement links TRBV7-9 to TRBJ2-3; 12 positions match TRBD2. The V gene end was trimmed by 3 bases and the J gene end by 3 bases; junction bases not matched to a gene: 4. Germline-derived CDR1 and CDR2 are SEHNR and FQNEAQ (reference sequence). This CDR3 has 16 residues. The CDR3 nucleotides read TGTGCCAGCAGCTTCCCCACTAGCGGGGGGACAGATACGCAGTATTTT. Encoded protein: CASSFPTSGGTDTQYF.

V gene TRBV27 combines with J gene TRBJ1-5, with a tentative D call TRBD1 (5 bases). With 6 bases removed from V and 0 bases from J, the gap between germline ends came to 12 bases. Germline values: CDR1 MNHEY, CDR2 SMNVEV (reference sequence). This CDR3 has 15 amino acids. The CDR3 loop reads CASSRDRHSNQPQHF. The CDR3 DNA reads as TGTGCCAGCAGCAGGGACCGGCATAGCAATCAGCCCCAGCATTTT.

The chain carries TRBV30 and TRBJ2-3; 7 nucleotides align to TRBD2. There are 13 residues in the CDR3. V trimming: 3 bases; J trimming: 8 bases; junction bases outside the gene matches: 8. Germline loops: CDR1 GTSNPN, CDR2 SVGIG (reference sequence). CDR3 DNA sequence: TGTGCCTGGAGCAGGCTAGCGGATCCTACGCAGTATTTT. Protein: CAWSRLADPTQYF. The variable domain in full, with the rest retrieved from reference TRBV30 and TRBJ2-3, is SQTIHQWPATLVQPVGSPLSLECTVEGTSNPNLYWYRQAAGRGLQLLFYSVGIGQISSEVPQNLSASRPQDRQFILSSKKLLLSDSGFYLCAWSRLADPTQYFGPGTRLTVL.

The chain couples TRBV5-1 to TRBJ2-5, with D perhaps assigned TRBD1 or TRBD2 (5 bases each). Trimming cost V 5 bases and J 11 bases, with 19 bases left between them. The length of the CDR3 is 13 residues. The V gene's germline CDR1 is SGHRS and CDR2 YFSETQ. CDR3 region: CASSEGTYNEQYF. The CDR3 DNA sequence: TGCGCCAGCAGTGAAGGGACGTACAATGAGCAGTACTTC. Based on the CDR3 plus reference TRBV5-1 and TRBJ2-5, the full variable domain is KAGVTQTPRYLIKTRGQQVTLSCSPISGHRSVSWYQQTPGQGLQFLFEYFSETQRNKGNFPGRFSGRQFSNSRSEMNVSTLELGDSALYLCASSEGTYNEQYFGPGTRLLVL.

This rearrangement joins TRBV9 to TRBJ1-1; 7 bases map to TRBD1. V lost 3 bases and J lost 4; bases outside the gene matches: 9. Per germline, CDR1 SGDLS and CDR2 YYNGEE. The CDR3 loop spans 15 amino acids. The CDR3 nucleotides are TGTGCCAGCAGCGCCACAGGGGTTAGGAGCACTGAAGCTTTCTTT. Protein sequence: CASSATGVRSTEAFF.

The table lists this clonotype with many counts. V is TRBV12-3 or TRBV12-4 and J is TRBJ2-7, with 8 bases identical to TRBD2. CDR3 length: 13 amino acids. The V and J ends lost 3 bases and 6 bases, in that order; junction bases with no gene match: 4. The DNA of the CDR3 is TGTGCCAGCAGTTTTGCGGGGGGCAGCGAGCAGTACTTC. As protein: CASSFAGGSEQYF.

This clonotype was observed many times. Written as DNA, the CDR3 is TGCAGTGCTAGTGGGGAGCTAGCGGGGGGACAATTTCAAGAGACCCAGTACTTC. Translating it yields CSASGELAGGQFQETQYF. The chain has TRBV20-1 and TRBJ2-5; 11 bases match TRBD2. This CDR3 has 18 amino acids. Losses at the gene ends were 3 bases for V and 2 bases for J; bases not matched to a gene: 14. Looked up from germline, CDR1 is DFQATT and CDR2 is SNEGSKA (reference sequence).